The 28 T cell receptor beta chains below were found in one sample sequenced in a study of blood T cell repertoires in COVID-19. Profiling relied on immunoSEQ multiplex PCR, and the TCRdb table lists in-frame clones only, not all of them. Of around 290,000 clones listed, approximately 91% are singletons. The sample taken for sequencing was PBMCs or T cells enriched from blood (not recorded which). These receptors came from a woman aged 25 to 39 who had recovered from COVID-19.

V and J are TRBV7-8 and TRBJ2-2; tentative D call: TRBD2 (5 bases). CDR1 SGHVS and CDR2 FQNEAQ come from the germline V gene. Trimming took 1 base from V and 7 from J, leaving 7 bases between them. The CDR3 spans 13 residues. The CDR3 bases are TGTGCCAGCAGCTTAGTTCGGGGCGGGGAGCTGTTTTTT. Residues: CASSLVRGGELFF.

This clone came up a few times. The chain employs TRBV27 and TRBJ2-7; TRBD1 matches 9 bases. In germline, CDR1 is MNHEY, CDR2 SMNVEV (reference sequence). V was clipped by 5 bases and J by 5 bases; unmatched bases: 7. This CDR3 has 14 residues. The CDR3: CASSAGTGRHEQYF. The CDR3 DNA follows: TGTGCCAGCAGTGCAGGGACAGGGCGACACGAGCAGTACTTC.

This clone showed up just a few times. Written as DNA, the CDR3 is TGTGCCAGTAGTATGTTTAGTCCCGAACAGGGGGCCCTAAATCAGCCCCAGCATTTT. This gives the protein CASSMFSPEQGALNQPQHF. V gene TRBV19 combines with J gene TRBJ1-5; 9 bases line up with TRBD1. The germline V gene encodes CDR1 LNHDA and CDR2 SQIVND (reference sequence). The CDR3 has 19 amino acids. Trimming cost V 3 bases and J 4 bases; bases outside gene matches: 16.

CDR3 region: CASSSSGQGNSPLHF. In DNA form, the CDR3 reads TGTGCCAGCAGCTCATCGGGACAGGGGAATTCACCCCTCCACTTT. The chain links TRBV7-2 to TRBJ1-6; 10 bases are shared with TRBD1. This CDR3 region has 15 residues. With V trimmed by 4 bases and J by 7 bases, 4 bases remained unmatched. Germline CDR1 reads SGHTA; CDR2 reads FQGNSA.

V is TRBV24-1 and J is TRBJ2-1, with D unclear. Trimming stripped 5 bases from V and 4 bases from J, with 8 bases between. The CDR3 sequence is 13 residues long. The germline V gene has CDR1 KGHDR and CDR2 SFDVKD. This chain's CDR3 is CATSVGQYNEQFF. The CDR3, as DNA: TGTGCCACCAGTGTTGGGCAGTACAATGAGCAGTTCTTC.

This clone appeared a few times. CDR3 DNA: TGTGCCAGCAGCCTCAGGACAGGAAACTATGGCTACACCTTC. Its translation is CASSLRTGNYGYTF. The V call is TRBV14, the J call TRBJ1-2; 7 positions agree with TRBD1. V was clipped by 4 bases and J by 2 bases; unmatched bases: 4. Germline values: CDR1 SGHDN, CDR2 FVKESK. This CDR3 contains 14 residues.

V gene TRBV28 combines with J gene TRBJ2-1; 12 positions match TRBD1. The germline V gene has CDR1 MDHEN and CDR2 SYDVKM. The CDR3 contains 16 residues. With V trimmed by 6 bases and J by 5 bases, 8 bases remained unmatched. This CDR3 reads CASSRPGQGAHNEQFF. The CDR3 DNA reads as TGTGCCAGCAGCCGACCGGGACAGGGGGCGCACAATGAGCAGTTCTTC.

The chain recombines TRBV6-2 or TRBV6-3 with TRBJ2-5; D is ambiguous. The CDR3 contains 13 residues. V was clipped by 4 bases and J by 2 bases, with 8 bases between them. From germline, CDR1 is MNHEY and CDR2 SVGEGT. CDR3: CASSLLLQETQYF. The DNA for the CDR3 is TGTGCCAGCAGTTTACTATTACAAGAGACCCAGTACTTC.

The chain combines TRBV7-2 with TRBJ1-2, with D possibly being TRBD1 (5 bases). Trimming removed 2 bases from V and 8 bases from J, with 15 bases in between. Germline CDR1 reads SGHTA; CDR2 reads FQGNSA. The CDR3 runs 14 residues. The CDR3 sequence: CASSLSGGAEGYTF. The CDR3 DNA sequence: TGTGCCAGCAGCTTATCCGGCGGGGCGGAGGGCTACACCTTC.

The chain uses TRBV6-2 or TRBV6-3 and TRBJ2-7; 8 bases are shared with TRBD2. The V gene end was trimmed by 3 bases and the J gene end by 4 bases; junction bases not matched to a gene: 11. Germline loops: CDR1 MNHEY, CDR2 SVGEGT. The CDR3 length is 16 residues. CDR3 in amino acids: CASSYSSSGGHYEQYF. CDR3 DNA: TGTGCCAGCAGTTATTCTTCCAGCGGGGGCCATTACGAGCAGTACTTC.

The V gene is TRBV7-9, the J gene TRBJ1-5; possibly TRBD1 for D (5 bases). Looked up from germline, CDR1 is SEHNR and CDR2 is FQNEAQ (reference sequence). The CDR3 length is 15 residues. V lost 0 bases and J 4 bases, leaving 10 bases between the germline ends. This chain's CDR3 is CASSLAGALNQPQHF. The CDR3 bases are TGTGCCAGCAGCTTAGCTGGGGCTTTGAATCAGCCCCAGCATTTT.

This chain connects TRBV28 to TRBJ1-1; possible D gene TRBD1, 5 bases. Trimming took off 4 bases at V and 6 bases at J, with 12 bases between the two ends. CDR1 MDHEN and CDR2 SYDVKM come from the germline V gene. The CDR3 extends over 13 amino acids. DNA for the CDR3: TGTGCCAGCAGTTCAGGGAATACCGCTGAAGCTTTCTTT. Protein product: CASSSGNTAEAFF.

The chain combines TRBV28 with TRBJ2-3; 13 nucleotides line up with TRBD2. CDR3 length: 18 amino acids. Unmatched junction bases numbered 7, after V lost 2 bases and J lost 2 bases. CDR1 MDHEN and CDR2 SYDVKM come from the germline V gene. The CDR3 bases are TGTGCCAGCAGTTTACTTCAGACTAGCGGGGGGTCCACAGATACGCAGTATTTT. As protein: CASSLLQTSGGSTDTQYF.

The chain links TRBV5-1 to TRBJ2-5; maybe TRBD1 (5 bases). Between the trimmed V and J ends, which lost 0 bases and 12 bases, there was a span of 21 bases. The CDR3 totals 15 residues. Germline CDR1 reads SGHRS; CDR2 reads YFSETQ. The CDR3 DNA is TGCGCCAGCAGCTTGGCCGACAGACTTGCAAAGAAGGAGTACTTC. This gives the protein CASSLADRLAKKEYF.

On this clone itself: This sample also contains other DNA sequences that code for the same CDR3. This chain uses TRBV7-9 with TRBJ2-3; tentatively, D is TRBD2 (5 bases). The V end lost 1 base, the J end lost 5 bases, and 7 bases lay between the germline ends. Per the germline V gene, CDR1 is SEHNR and CDR2 is FQNEAQ (reference sequence). This CDR3 is built from 13 residues. The CDR3 bases are TGTGCCAGCAGCTTAGATGCGGGAGATACGCAGTATTTT. Translated, it gives CASSLDAGDTQYF.

The chain couples TRBV2 to TRBJ1-1, with TRBD1 as a possible D gene (5 bases). CDR1 is SNHLY, CDR2 FYNNEI, per germline. V was cut by 3 bases and J by 0 bases, with 14 bases left in between. The CDR3 totals 16 residues. CDR3 in DNA: TGTGCCAGCAGTGATGTCAGGGTCCTTTTGAACACTGAAGCTTTCTTT. Protein: CASSDVRVLLNTEAFF.

The V and J genes are TRBV5-4 and TRBJ1-1; TRBD1 might be the D (5 bases). Germline-derived CDR1 and CDR2 are SGHNT and YYREEE (reference sequence). This CDR3 has 13 amino acids. Between the trimmed V and J ends, which lost 0 bases and 5 bases, there was a span of 8 bases. This chain's CDR3 is CASSLGGETEAFF. In nucleotides, the CDR3 is TGTGCCAGCAGCTTGGGGGGGGAGACTGAAGCTTTCTTT.

The rearrangement uses TRBV7-3 and TRBJ2-2; D is perhaps TRBD1 (5 bases). V was clipped by 4 bases and J by 5 bases, with 11 bases between them. The germline V gene encodes CDR1 SGHTA and CDR2 FQGTGA. The CDR3 loop spans 14 amino acids. CDR3 nucleotides: TGTGCCAGCAGCTCTGGGGCGGTAACCGGGGAGCTGTTTTTT. Translating it yields CASSSGAVTGELFF.

The chain uses TRBV10-3 and TRBJ2-3; 7 nucleotides line up with TRBD2. This CDR3 comprises 14 residues. Germline V gives CDR1 ENHRY, CDR2 SYGVKD. V dropped 3 bases and J dropped 3; count of bases not matched to a gene: 3. The CDR3 coding sequence is TGTGCCATCAGTGACTTACTAGCGACAGATACGCAGTATTTT. It translates to CAISDLLATDTQYF.

This clone came up a few times. This chain connects TRBV18 to TRBJ2-7, with TRBD2 identical over 7 bases. The CDR3 runs to 17 residues. Germline loops: CDR1 KGHSH, CDR2 LQKENI. Trimming cost V 3 bases and J 2 bases; bases outside gene matches: 13. CDR3 coding DNA: TGTGCCAGCTCACCCCCGGAAGGACTAGACCCACCCTACGAGCAGTACTTC. Translated: CASSPPEGLDPPYEQYF.

The chain employs TRBV9 and TRBJ2-3, with D possibly being TRBD1 (6 bases). V gave up 4 bases and J gave up 2 bases, with 14 bases separating them. The V gene's germline CDR1 is SGDLS and CDR2 YYNGEE. The CDR3 loop spans 15 amino acids. The CDR3 nucleotides are TGTGCCAGCAGCCCTCGGACAGAATACACAGATACGCAGTATTTT. Protein: CASSPRTEYTDTQYF.

A single count supports this clone. This rearrangement joins TRBV29-1 to TRBJ1-2, with 10 bases matching TRBD1. J lost 8 bases, V lost 4 bases, and 7 bases had no gene match. Germline V gene lookup returns CDR1 SQVTM and CDR2 ANQGSEA. CDR3 size: 13 residues. The CDR3 loop reads CSVGDRGRRGYTF. The DNA of the CDR3 is TGCAGCGTTGGCGACAGGGGGCGTAGGGGCTACACCTTC. The full variable domain, completed using reference TRBV29-1 and TRBJ1-2, is SAVISQKPSRDICQRGTSLTIQCQVDSQVTMMFWYRQQPGQSLTLIATANQGSEATYESGFVIDKFPISRPNLTFSTLTVSNMSPEDSSIYLCSVGDRGRRGYTFGSGTRLTVV.

Only a few counts were recorded for this clone. The chain links TRBV7-2 to TRBJ2-7; D possibly corresponds to TRBD2 (5 bases). Germline CDR1 and CDR2: SGHTA and FQGNSA. The CDR3 is made up of 13 amino acids. The V end was cut by 5 bases, the J end by 7 bases, with 15 bases between. CDR3 amino acids: CASSMTGNGEQYF. CDR3 in DNA: TGTGCCAGCAGCATGACGGGGAACGGGGAGCAGTACTTC. The variable domain in full, with the rest retrieved from reference TRBV7-2 and TRBJ2-7, is GAGVSQSPSNKVTEKGKDVELRCDPISGHTALYWYRQSLGQGLEFLIYFQGNSAPDKSGLPSDRFSAERTGGSVSTLTIQRTQQEDSAVYLCASSMTGNGEQYFGPGTRLTVT.

The J gene is TRBJ2-3, the V gene TRBV27; a possible D gene is TRBD1 (6 bases). CDR1 and CDR2 from the germline V gene are MNHEY and SMNVEV (reference sequence). The length of the CDR3 is 17 residues. V lost 4 bases to trimming and J lost 3 bases, with 20 bases between them. DNA of the CDR3: TGTGCCAGCAGTTGGTGGTCGATACAGGGACCAACAGATACGCAGTATTTT. This gives the protein CASSWWSIQGPTDTQYF.

The chain couples TRBV4-3 to TRBJ1-6; D remains ambiguous. Trimming shortened V by 0 bases and J by 10 bases, and 7 bases separated the two germline ends. Germline lookup yields CDR1 LGHNA and CDR2 YSLEER. This CDR3 has 13 residues. DNA for the CDR3: TGCGCCAGCAGCCAAGACGGAGAGTCACCCCTCCACTTT. This translates into CASSQDGESPLHF.

J is TRBJ2-1 and V is TRBV29-1, with D unresolved. The ends were cut back, 0 bases at V and 5 bases at J, with 11 bases in the middle. Germline V CDR1 and CDR2: SQVTM, ANQGSEA. This CDR3 spans 14 amino acids. The CDR3 DNA follows: TGCAGCGTTGAAGATCGAGGAATCCACAATGAGCAGTTCTTC. Amino acid sequence: CSVEDRGIHNEQFF.

V usage is TRBV19 and J usage is TRBJ2-3; 9 bases agree with TRBD2. The CDR3 runs to 17 residues. V gave up 5 bases and J gave up 2 bases; unmatched junction bases: 11. Germline lookup yields CDR1 LNHDA and CDR2 SQIVND (reference sequence). CDR3 sequence: CASSPRRLAGYTDTQYF. The DNA of the CDR3 is TGTGCCAGTAGTCCCCGACGCCTAGCGGGATACACAGATACGCAGTATTTT.

V is TRBV5-1 and J is TRBJ2-6, with 10 bases fitting TRBD1. Germline lookup yields CDR1 SGHRS and CDR2 YFSETQ. CDR3 length equals 20 residues. With 3 bases clipped from V and 1 base from J, the junction kept 13 bases outside the gene matches. The CDR3 DNA is TGCGCCAGCAGCTATGGGACAGGGGCCCCTCAAGGTTCTGGGGCCAACGTCCTGACTTTC. This codes for CASSYGTGAPQGSGANVLTF.